Each of the 28 T cell receptor beta chains below was sequenced from the same sample in a study of shared clonotypes between healthy human individuals. Produced via immunoSEQ multiplex PCR; TCRdb's table is partial and in-frame only. Of hundreds of thousands of clones in the sample, roughly 97% were seen once. The material sequenced was naive CD4+ T cells sorted from blood. As for subset: CD45RA+ positively selected. All receptors come from a young woman in good health.

The chain combines TRBV10-3 with TRBJ2-7; 9 bases agree with TRBD2. The CDR3 has 15 amino acids. Germline V gene sequence: CDR1 ENHRY, CDR2 SYGVKD. The junction had 5 bases not matched to a gene; V was cut back by 2 bases and J by 3 bases. For the CDR3, the DNA is TGTGCCATCAGTGAGCTCAGGACTAGCGTCTACGAGCAGTACTTC. It is translated as CAISELRTSVYEQYF.

In its sample, this clone was seen once. The V and J genes are TRBV10-2 and TRBJ2-5, with 9 bases aligning to TRBD2. The J call may be in error: the DNA end matches TRBJ2-7 better. There are 17 residues in the CDR3. Per the germline V gene, CDR1 is WSHSY and CDR2 is SAAADI. As DNA, the CDR3 is TGCGCCAGCAGTGAGTCCCGACTAGCGGACCCCTCCTACGAGCAGTACTTC. Encoded protein: CASSESRLADPSYEQYF.

This clone came up once. This chain uses TRBV10-3 with TRBJ1-1; 12 bases align to TRBD1. Losses at the gene ends were 11 bases for V and 0 bases for J; bases not matched to a gene: 10. The CDR3 runs 16 residues. Germline lookup yields CDR1 ENHRY and CDR2 SYGVKD. The CDR3 DNA follows: TGTGCCCTTCCTGGGACAGGGGGCGGAATGAACACTGAAGCTTTCTTT. Its translation: CALPGTGGGMNTEAFF.

This sequence joins TRBV5-4 and TRBJ2-6; D is undetermined. Germline V lookup: CDR1 SGHNT, CDR2 YYREEE (reference sequence). With 0 bases removed from V and 2 bases from J, the gap between germline ends came to 12 bases. This CDR3 region has 17 residues. The CDR3 spells CASSLGGRSPGANVLTF. The CDR3 bases are TGTGCCAGCAGCTTGGGAGGCCGTAGCCCTGGGGCCAACGTCCTGACTTTC.

The chain combines TRBV28 with TRBJ1-1, with a tentative D call TRBD1 (6 bases). Per the germline V gene, CDR1 is MDHEN and CDR2 is SYDVKM. V lost 5 bases and J 1 base, leaving 20 bases between the germline ends. The CDR3 loop spans 17 amino acids. CDR3 amino acids: CASSALGGRASNTEAFF. CDR3 bases: TGTGCCAGCAGTGCCCTCGGGGGCCGCGCCTCGAACACTGAAGCTTTCTTT. Based on the CDR3 plus reference TRBV28 and TRBJ1-1, the full variable domain is DVKVTQSSRYLVKRTGEKVFLECVQDMDHENMFWYRQDPGLGLRLIYFSYDVKMKEKGDIPEGYSVSREKKERFSLILESASTNQTSMYLCASSALGGRASNTEAFFGQGTRLTVV.

This chain joins TRBV28 and TRBJ2-5, with 9 bases fitting TRBD2. This CDR3 is built from 14 residues. Trimming removed 5 bases from V and 4 bases from J; junction bases left unmatched: 5. Germline loops: CDR1 MDHEN, CDR2 SYDVKM. The CDR3 reads CASSQELAGETQYF. CDR3 nucleotides: TGTGCCAGCAGTCAAGAACTAGCGGGAGAGACCCAGTACTTC. Combining the CDR3 with reference TRBV28 and TRBJ2-5 gives the whole variable domain DVKVTQSSRYLVKRTGEKVFLECVQDMDHENMFWYRQDPGLGLRLIYFSYDVKMKEKGDIPEGYSVSREKKERFSLILESASTNQTSMYLCASSQELAGETQYFGPGTRLLVL.

The gene calls are TRBV6-5 and TRBJ1-2; 11 bases align to TRBD1. This CDR3 spans 14 amino acids. Trimming removed 6 bases from V and 14 bases from J; junction bases left unmatched: 14. Per germline, CDR1 MNHEY and CDR2 SVGAGI. This chain's CDR3 is CASSVSNYGTGGTF. CDR3 coding DNA: TGTGCCAGCAGCGTATCAAACTACGGGACAGGGGGTACCTTC.

The CDR3 DNA follows: TGTGCCAGCAGCGCCGGACTAGCGGGAGGGCCACATACGCAGTATTTT. Amino acids: CASSAGLAGGPHTQYF. The rearrangement links TRBV9 to TRBJ2-3, with 15 bases that match TRBD2. J was trimmed by 7 bases and V by 3 bases; bases with no gene match: 6. This CDR3 region has 16 residues. Germline V CDR1 and CDR2: SGDLS, YYNGEE.

The CDR3 region has the DNA TGTGCCAGCAGCTTATTGGGGACAGGGCTCAGCGAGCAGTACTTC. Translation: CASSLLGTGLSEQYF. This rearrangement joins TRBV7-2 to TRBJ2-7; TRBD1 matches 9 bases. The trim removed 2 bases at V and 6 bases at J, leaving 8 bases unmatched. The CDR3 loop spans 15 amino acids. Germline V lookup: CDR1 SGHTA, CDR2 FQGNSA.

The chain links TRBV2 to TRBJ2-5; D unclear. The CDR3 is 13 residues long. Trimming removed 4 bases at V and 1 base at J, with 7 bases between. The germline CDR1 and CDR2 sequences are SNHLY and FYNNEI. CDR3 sequence: CASSVGFQETQYF. DNA of the CDR3: TGTGCCAGCAGTGTGGGATTCCAAGAGACCCAGTACTTC. The full variable domain, rest sourced from reference TRBV2 and TRBJ2-5, is EPEVTQTPSHQVTQMGQEVILRCVPISNHLYFYWYRQILGQKVEFLVSFYNNEISEKSEIFDDQFSVERPDGSNFTLKIRSTKLEDSAMYFCASSVGFQETQYFGPGTRLLVL.

The rearrangement uses TRBV5-1 and TRBJ1-1, with a weak D call TRBD1 (5 bases). There are 14 residues in the CDR3. CDR1 is SGHRS and CDR2 is YFSETQ in the germline V gene. The ends were cut back, 3 bases at V and 1 base at J, with 10 bases in the middle. The CDR3 coding sequence is TGCGCCAGCAGCTGGGGCCCGGGGAACACTGAAGCTTTCTTT. Translation: CASSWGPGNTEAFF.

The chain is built from TRBV28 and TRBJ2-7, with 9 bases matching TRBD1. J was trimmed by 0 bases and V by 5 bases; bases with no gene match: 8. This CDR3 spans 16 amino acids. In germline, CDR1 is MDHEN, CDR2 SYDVKM. The CDR3 region is CASSIPGTGPSYEQYF. DNA for the CDR3: TGTGCCAGCAGTATTCCCGGGACAGGGCCCTCCTACGAGCAGTACTTC.

The chain has TRBV13 and TRBJ2-1, with a weak D call TRBD2 (5 bases). The CDR3 runs to 16 residues. Germline CDR1 reads PRHDT; CDR2 reads FYEKMQ (reference sequence). Trimming stripped 3 bases from V and 7 bases from J, with 19 bases between. CDR3 coding DNA: TGTGCCAGCAGCTTGTGGCTTGTGGGAGCGCTGAATGAGCAGTTCTTC. Translation gives CASSLWLVGALNEQFF. Based on the CDR3 plus reference TRBV13 and TRBJ2-1, the full variable domain is AAGVIQSPRHLIKEKRETATLKCYPIPRHDTVYWYQQGPGQDPQFLISFYEKMQSDKGSIPDRFSAQQFSDYHSELNMSSLELGDSALYFCASSLWLVGALNEQFFGPGTRLTVL.

The chain combines TRBV10-3 with TRBJ2-5; perhaps TRBD1 as D (5 bases). The CDR3 consists of 14 residues. CDR1 is ENHRY, CDR2 SYGVKD, per germline. V dropped 2 bases and J dropped 4 bases, with 11 bases sitting between them. Here the CDR3 reads CAISESRDLETQYF. The CDR3 coding sequence is TGTGCCATCAGTGAGAGCAGGGATTTAGAGACCCAGTACTTC.

This clone was found once. The junction and the germline gene differ at one end; a read error may be behind it. The chain combines TRBV28 with TRBJ2-7; 10 bases map to TRBD2. CDR3 length: 14 residues. The V gene's germline CDR1 is MDHEN and CDR2 SYDVKM. The CDR3 coding sequence is TGTGCCAGCAGCCCCCCGTCTAGCGGGAGACCTTTTAACTTC. Protein: CASSPPSSGRPFNF.

The chain joins TRBV13 to TRBJ1-1; tentative D call: TRBD1 (6 bases). This CDR3 has 17 residues. The germline V gene encodes CDR1 PRHDT and CDR2 FYEKMQ (reference sequence). V was cut by 3 bases and J by 0 bases, with 17 bases left in between. The CDR3 coding sequence is TGTGCCAGCAGCTTTTCCGACAGGAGAAGCATGAACACTGAAGCTTTCTTT. Protein: CASSFSDRRSMNTEAFF.

The chain links TRBV2 to TRBJ2-1; tentative D call: TRBD2 (5 bases). The germline V gene encodes CDR1 SNHLY and CDR2 FYNNEI. Between the trimmed V and J ends, which lost 6 bases and 0 bases, there was a span of 9 bases. CDR3 length equals 14 residues. CDR3 bases: TGTGCCAGCAGACCAACTAGCTCCTACAATGAGCAGTTCTTC. Its translation is CASRPTSSYNEQFF.

The chain combines TRBV15 with TRBJ2-3, with D unclear. The CDR3 runs 16 residues. The V gene's germline CDR1 is LNHNV and CDR2 YYDKDF (reference sequence). Trimming stripped 0 bases from V and 3 bases from J, with 13 bases between. The CDR3 is CATSREKIVFTDTQYF. The CDR3 region has the DNA TGTGCCACCAGCAGAGAAAAAATAGTGTTTACAGATACGCAGTATTTT.

This chain connects TRBV4-1 to TRBJ2-1; D gene uncertain. There are 16 residues in the CDR3. Trimming pared 1 base from V and 5 bases from J, leaving 15 bases between. Germline V CDR1 and CDR2: MGHRA, YSYEKL. CDR3 in amino acids: CASSQVKGKLDNEQFF. The CDR3 DNA follows: TGCGCCAGCAGCCAAGTGAAGGGTAAATTGGACAATGAGCAGTTCTTC.

In this sample, this clone turned up once. The rearrangement links TRBV5-4 to TRBJ2-1; TRBD2 matches at 13 bases. J was trimmed by 8 bases and V by 7 bases; bases with no gene match: 3. The CDR3 runs to 13 residues. In germline, CDR1 is SGHNT, CDR2 YYREEE (reference sequence). CDR3 in amino acids: CASGTSGTDEQFF. As DNA, the CDR3 is TGTGCCAGCGGGACTAGCGGGACCGATGAGCAGTTCTTC.

J is TRBJ2-1 and V is TRBV13; 10 bases line up with TRBD2. Germline V gene data show CDR1 as PRHDT and CDR2 as FYEKMQ (reference sequence). The trim removed 10 bases at V and 5 bases at J, leaving 11 bases unmatched. The CDR3 covers 15 residues. The CDR3 here is CATARSGRPHNEQFF. CDR3 coding DNA: TGTGCCACCGCACGTAGCGGGAGGCCCCACAATGAGCAGTTCTTC.

The chain has TRBV2 and TRBJ2-5, with D perhaps matching TRBD1 (6 bases). The J call may not be correct, given that the DNA end is closer to TRBJ2-7. There are 14 residues in the CDR3. Germline loops: CDR1 SNHLY, CDR2 FYNNEI. CDR3 nucleotide sequence: TGTGCCAGCAGAAATCAGGGGCCCTCCTACGAGCAGTACTTC. Its protein is CASRNQGPSYEQYF.

The rearrangement links TRBV19 to TRBJ2-7; the D gene could be TRBD1 or TRBD2 (5 bases each). CDR1 LNHDA and CDR2 SQIVND come from the germline V gene (reference sequence). V was cut by 5 bases and J by 0 bases, with 17 bases left in between. CDR3 length equals 16 residues. The CDR3 nucleotides read TGTGCCAGTAGTCCTCGTACCGGGACGGCCTCCTACGAGCAGTACTTC. It codes for CASSPRTGTASYEQYF.

This clone appeared a single time. The V gene is TRBV30, the J gene TRBJ1-1, with D uncertain. V was trimmed by 0 bases and J by 8 bases, leaving 10 bases between them. The CDR3 has 12 residues. Germline CDR1 reads GTSNPN; CDR2 reads SVGIG (reference sequence). The CDR3 DNA is TGTGCCTGGAGTGTCGGGAGACGAGAAGCTTTCTTT. Protein sequence: CAWSVGRREAFF. The entire variable domain, with the rest obtained from reference TRBV30 and TRBJ1-1, is as follows: SQTIHQWPATLVQPVGSPLSLECTVEGTSNPNLYWYRQAAGRGLQLLFYSVGIGQISSEVPQNLSASRPQDRQFILSSKKLLLSDSGFYLCAWSVGRREAFFGQGTRLTVV.

The CDR3 DNA reads as TGTGCCAGCAGCCAAGATAGGGGGGTAGCGGAGACCCAGTACTTC. It yields the protein CASSQDRGVAETQYF. The chain has TRBV14 and TRBJ2-5, with D perhaps assigned TRBD1 or TRBD2 (6 bases each). The V gene lost 0 bases and the J gene lost 5 bases, with 13 bases spanning the gap. Germline CDR1 and CDR2: SGHDN and FVKESK. The CDR3 totals 15 residues.

The chain is built from TRBV5-4 and TRBJ2-6; D is possibly TRBD1 or TRBD2 (5 bases each). CDR1 is SGHNT, CDR2 YYREEE, per germline (reference sequence). The germline V and J ends were trimmed by 4 bases and 0 bases, with 8 bases remaining between them. The CDR3 has 15 amino acids. The CDR3 sequence is CASSRDHSGANVLTF. The CDR3 bases are TGTGCCAGCAGCCGGGACCACTCTGGGGCCAACGTCCTGACTTTC.

The CDR3 region has the DNA TGTGCCAGCAGTGAAGTTAGGGTGGGAGGGCCGAGAAGGGAGCAGTTCTTC. This translates into CASSEVRVGGPRREQFF. The V gene is TRBV6-1, the J gene TRBJ2-1; the match to TRBD2 covers 7 bases. Germline CDR1 is MNHNS and CDR2 is SASEGT. This CDR3 is built from 17 residues. Trimming removed 1 base from V and 10 bases from J; junction bases left unmatched: 16.

The chain employs TRBV7-9 and TRBJ2-5; D ambiguous. The end of the DNA is better explained by TRBJ2-7, so the J call may be wrong. CDR1 is SEHNR, CDR2 FQNEAQ, per germline (reference sequence). CDR3 length equals 13 residues. The CDR3 protein is CASSPLASYEQYF. CDR3 DNA sequence: TGTGCCAGCAGCCCGCTCGCGTCCTACGAGCAGTACTTC.